This T cell receptor (beta chain) was sequenced in a study of cytotoxic CD8 clonotypes in ibrutinib-treated CLL. Looking at the study overall: Partial response was seen in approximately 25 patients and complete response in 2; after median around 5.5 years, approximately 15 stayed remitted, around twelve progressed. A mean of approximately 260,000 productive templates and tens of thousands of productive rearrangements was obtained per sample.

Using immunoSEQ multiplex PCR, the repertoire was profiled, and TCRdb retains in-frame clones only, with some absent. The sample has more than 200,000 clones, approximately 75% seen once. The study, taken as a whole, reports: Baseline values of clonality outstripped age-matched healthy donors and followed circulating CD8+ T-cell counts.

The CDR3 spans 14 residues. CDR1 and CDR2 from the germline V gene are SEHNR and FQNEAQ (reference sequence). With 2 bases removed from V and 4 bases from J, the gap between germline ends came to 9 bases. As regards this clone: Its antigen is not identified.

The origin of this receptor is a human donor with chronic lymphocytic leukemia. The chain carries TRBV7-9 and TRBJ2-1, with D perhaps TRBD1 (5 bases). The sequenced sample was PBMCs, obtained after 12 months of ibrutinib treatment. The CDR3 DNA sequence: TGTGCCAGCAGCTTAAGGGGCCTTTACAATGAGCAGTTCTTC. Translating it yields CASSLRGLYNEQFF.